The present T cell receptor (beta chain) was sequenced within a study of Ad26.COV2.S vaccination and SARS-CoV-2 variants. The treatment is: 15 to 20 received Ad26.COV2.S at low or high dose, single or two shots; about 5 received placebo; per-sample allocation not given. Sample collection was performed on day 63 after the first vaccine or placebo injection. This clone was counted once. This CDR3 comprises 10 residues. The ends were cut back, 8 bases at V and 4 bases at J, with 8 bases in the middle. CDR1 is SQVTM and CDR2 is ANQGSEA in the germline V gene. Sequencing used immunoSEQ multiplex PCR; TCRdb keeps in-frame clones, though not all of them. This sample has fewer than 400,000 clones, with 75% to 90% found just once.

The chain links TRBV29-1 to TRBJ2-5; D ambiguous. Sample: peripheral blood, taken in a trial of Ad26.COV2.S vaccine versus placebo. This sequence originates from a person aged 18 to 59 who received the Ad26.COV2.S COVID-19 vaccine or a placebo. Here the CDR3 DNA reads TGCAGCCTGCTGGGAGAGACCCAGTACTTC. Translated: CSLLGETQYF.